These 27 T cell receptor beta chains originate from one sample sequenced in a study of T cells in Graves' hyperthyroidism and ophthalmopathy. Amplification yielded TCR beta CDR3 regions, with RNA transcripts as the source. In the first-round RT-PCR of the TCR CDR3, the HTBI primer set was used. From the multiplex PCR reads, TCRdb called clonotypes with MiXCR, one entry per CDR3 protein. The table includes more than 500,000 distinct CDR3 sequences, roughly 15% detected once. Sequencing was performed on blood. These receptors all come from a woman between 40 and 50 years old with Graves' hyperthyroidism.

This clonotype was seen at least ten times. The chain joins TRBV3-1 to TRBJ2-1; weak D call: TRBD2 (5 bases). The ends were cut back, 0 bases at V and 9 bases at J, with 18 bases in the middle. Germline V lookup: CDR1 LGHDT, CDR2 YNNKEL (reference sequence). The CDR3 is 16 amino acids. CDR3 sequence: CASSQDTSWSTGEQFF. The DNA for the CDR3 is TGTGCCAGCAGCCAAGATACTAGTTGGTCTACCGGTGAGCAGTTCTTC.

The CDR3 protein is CASSLGTDATNEKLFF. Written as DNA, the CDR3 is TGTGCCAGCAGCTTGGGGACGGACGCAACTAATGAAAAACTGTTTTTT. This chain connects TRBV27 to TRBJ1-4, with a weak D call TRBD1 (5 bases). The V gene lost 6 bases and the J gene lost 0 bases, with 14 bases spanning the gap. The CDR3 is made up of 16 amino acids. Germline CDR1 reads MNHEY; CDR2 reads SMNVEV (reference sequence).

This clonotype has only one observation. The V call is TRBV5-1, the J call TRBJ2-7; D tentatively reads TRBD1 or TRBD2 (5 bases each). Looked up from germline, CDR1 is SGHRS and CDR2 is YFSETQ. The CDR3 covers 16 residues. V dropped 4 bases and J dropped 0 bases, with 17 bases sitting between them. The CDR3 spells CASSPAPGAASYEQYF. The CDR3 DNA reads TGCGCCAGCAGCCCGGCCCCCGGGGCTGCCTCCTACGAGCAGTACTTC.

The J gene is TRBJ2-1, the V gene TRBV10-3; 12 nucleotides agree with TRBD1. Unmatched junction bases numbered 5, after V lost 6 bases and J lost 2 bases. Germline-derived CDR1 and CDR2 are ENHRY and SYGVKD. CDR3 length: 16 amino acids. This CDR3 reads CAIRRDRGQPYNEQFF. The CDR3 DNA follows: TGTGCCATCAGACGGGACAGGGGGCAGCCCTACAATGAGCAGTTCTTC.

This clonotype has more than one count but fewer than ten. V gene TRBV10-3 combines with J gene TRBJ1-3, with D hard to call. Germline CDR1 and CDR2: ENHRY and SYGVKD. V gave up 0 bases and J gave up 2 bases, with 8 bases separating them. This CDR3 contains 15 residues. The CDR3 DNA sequence: TGTGCCATCAGTGAGTCGAACAGTCCTGGAAACACCATATATTTT. As protein: CAISESNSPGNTIYF.

This clonotype was counted a few times. The chain has TRBV27 and TRBJ2-7; no clear D. CDR3 size: 13 residues. Deletions cut 6 bases from V and 5 bases from J, with 14 bases between. Germline V lookup: CDR1 MNHEY, CDR2 SMNVEV (reference sequence). CDR3 sequence reads: CASSLLGIDEQYF. The CDR3 nucleotides are TGTGCCAGCAGCCTTTTGGGGATAGACGAGCAGTACTTC.

This clonotype occurred many times. V and J are TRBV2 and TRBJ1-5, with no clear D. This CDR3 comprises 16 residues. The ends were cut back, 1 base at V and 0 bases at J, with 10 bases in the middle. Germline CDR1 is SNHLY and CDR2 is FYNNEI. The DNA of the CDR3 is TGTGCCAGCAGTGAAGTTAACATGTTTAGCAATCAGCCCCAGCATTTT. It specifies CASSEVNMFSNQPQHF.

The gene calls are TRBV7-9 and TRBJ2-5; 13 bases line up with TRBD2. J gave up 5 bases and V 5 bases, and 8 bases lay outside the gene matches. The CDR3 length is 16 residues. Germline assignment: CDR1 SEHNR and CDR2 FQNEAQ (reference sequence). CDR3 nucleotides: TGTGCCAGCAGCGGAAAACTAGCGGGAGGGCCGGAGACCCAGTACTTC. Amino acid sequence: CASSGKLAGGPETQYF.

This clonotype was seen at least ten times. The J gene is TRBJ2-7, the V gene TRBV28, with 11 bases identical to TRBD1. After removal of 8 bases from V and 3 bases from J, the junction contained 3 bases not matched to a gene. The CDR3 totals 13 residues. Per the germline V gene, CDR1 is MDHEN and CDR2 is SYDVKM. CDR3 residues: CASEGQGGYEQYF. CDR3 DNA: TGTGCCAGCGAGGGACAGGGGGGCTACGAGCAGTACTTC.

The table lists this clonotype with many counts. The CDR3 loop is CASSLMGTNYGYTF. CDR3 DNA: TGTGCCAGCAGCTTAATGGGAACTAACTATGGCTACACCTTC. The chain employs TRBV7-2 and TRBJ1-2; D unresolved. The CDR3 runs 14 residues. Trimming removed 2 bases at V and 0 bases at J, with 7 bases between. Germline CDR1 is SGHTA and CDR2 is FQGNSA.

This clonotype was recorded many times. The junction differs from germline at one of its ends, possibly a read error. V and J are TRBV27 and TRBJ1-2; 9 bases align to TRBD1. The CDR3 contains 14 residues. CDR1 MNHEY and CDR2 SMNVEV come from the germline V gene (reference sequence). CDR3 protein: CANSPSGTGRGYTF. As DNA, the CDR3 is TGTGCCAACAGTCCCTCGGGGACAGGGAGAGGCTACACCTTC.

This clonotype has a count of ten or more. This sequence joins TRBV20-1 and TRBJ2-4; a weak D match, TRBD2 (6 bases). Trimming cost V 6 bases and J 8 bases, with 20 bases left between them. The CDR3 loop spans 14 amino acids. CDR1 is DFQATT, CDR2 SNEGSKA, per germline (reference sequence). CDR3 amino acids: CSAPGTPAVDIQYF. CDR3 bases: TGCAGTGCACCCGGGACTCCGGCGGTAGACATTCAGTACTTC.

This clonotype was recorded many times. The chain employs TRBV6-2 or TRBV6-3 and TRBJ1-5; D perhaps matches TRBD1 (5 bases). The CDR3 extends over 16 amino acids. CDR1 is MNHEY and CDR2 is SVGEGT in the germline V gene. Trimming pared 5 bases from V and 2 bases from J, leaving 16 bases between. CDR3 loop: CASSTPFDRGNQPQHF. The CDR3 DNA follows: TGTGCCAGCAGTACCCCTTTCGACAGAGGCAATCAGCCCCAGCATTTT.

This chain connects TRBV7-2 to TRBJ2-5; D perhaps matches TRBD1 (5 bases). The germline V gene has CDR1 SGHTA and CDR2 FQGNSA. The CDR3 loop spans 15 amino acids. The chain's CDR3 is CCPPGAGQGQETQYF. Here the CDR3 DNA reads TGTTGCCCCCCCGGCGCAGGGCAAGGCCAAGAGACCCAGTACTTC.

CDR3: CASSNRASGGNEQFF. CDR3 bases: TGTGCCAGCAGCAACCGCGCATCCGGGGGCAATGAGCAGTTCTTC. The chain uses TRBV11-2 and TRBJ2-1; D may be TRBD2 (6 bases). Germline loops: CDR1 SGHAT, CDR2 FQNNGV. V was shortened by 5 bases and J by 6 bases, with 17 bases between the two germline ends. CDR3 size: 15 residues.

The chain links TRBV10-3 to TRBJ1-4, with 7 nucleotides matching TRBD1. This CDR3 is built from 16 residues. J lost 6 bases, V lost 4 bases, and 11 bases had no gene match. CDR1 is ENHRY and CDR2 is SYGVKD in the germline V gene. Here the CDR3 reads CAISVSPTGRDEKLFF. DNA of the CDR3: TGTGCCATCAGTGTGTCCCCGACAGGGAGAGATGAAAAACTGTTTTTT.

This clonotype turned up a few times. This chain links TRBV4-2 with TRBJ2-3; possible D gene TRBD2, 6 bases. The CDR3 has 17 amino acids. V lost 4 bases, J lost 5 bases, and 22 bases lay in between. Germline V CDR1 and CDR2: LGHNA, YNFKEQ. CDR3 loop: CASSLQSGEAGGDTQYF. CDR3 nucleotide sequence: TGTGCCAGCAGCCTGCAGTCGGGGGAGGCCGGGGGAGATACGCAGTATTTT.

In its sample, this clonotype was seen many times. The chain carries TRBV7-8 and TRBJ2-7; a possible D gene is TRBD1 (6 bases). CDR1 and CDR2 (germline): SGHVS, FQNEAQ. Trimming shortened V by 2 bases and J by 6 bases, and 17 bases separated the two germline ends. There are 15 residues in the CDR3. The CDR3 reads CASSLIVQGSFEQYF. The CDR3 coding sequence is TGTGCCAGCAGCTTAATCGTACAGGGCAGTTTCGAGCAGTACTTC.

This clonotype was picked up many times. V usage is TRBV28 and J usage is TRBJ1-6; 8 nucleotides align to TRBD1. CDR3 size: 17 residues. Germline V gives CDR1 MDHEN, CDR2 SYDVKM. Germline trimming cut 5 bases from V and 8 bases from J; bases unmatched to any gene: 14. The CDR3 DNA sequence: TGTGCCAGCAGTCTTGACAAAGGACAGGGCGTGCATTCACCCCTCCACTTT. This encodes CASSLDKGQGVHSPLHF. Full variable domain (rest looked up from reference TRBV28 and TRBJ1-6): DVKVTQSSRYLVKRTGEKVFLECVQDMDHENMFWYRQDPGLGLRLIYFSYDVKMKEKGDIPEGYSVSREKKERFSLILESASTNQTSMYLCASSLDKGQGVHSPLHFGNGTRLTVT.

This clonotype was picked up many times. The chain links TRBV6-1 to TRBJ1-6; weak D call: TRBD1 (5 bases). Trimming removed 4 bases from V and 4 bases from J, with 11 bases in between. The germline V gene has CDR1 MNHNS and CDR2 SASEGT. The CDR3 is 15 residues long. The chain's CDR3 is CASSGDSQYNSPLHF. As DNA, the CDR3 is TGTGCCAGCAGTGGAGACAGTCAGTATAATTCACCCCTCCACTTT.

This clonotype has just one count. The genes are TRBV27 and TRBJ2-7; 13 bases align to TRBD2. The length of the CDR3 is 16 residues. Germline loops: CDR1 MNHEY, CDR2 SMNVEV (reference sequence). V shed 8 bases and J 2 bases; nucleotides not matched to a gene: 9. Here the CDR3 reads CASRRTSGRIAYEQYF. The CDR3 nucleotides read TGTGCCAGCCGGAGGACTAGCGGGAGAATAGCCTACGAGCAGTACTTC.

The V call is TRBV28, the J call TRBJ2-7, with 16 bases that match TRBD2. The CDR3 consists of 18 residues. The ends lost 2 bases at V and 1 base at J; junction bases unmatched: 5. CDR1 and CDR2 (germline): MDHEN, SYDVKM. This CDR3 reads CASSLVQGLAGGSYEQYF. In DNA form, the CDR3 reads TGTGCCAGCAGTTTAGTCCAGGGACTAGCGGGAGGGTCCTACGAGCAGTACTTC.

This sequence joins TRBV20-1 and TRBJ1-5, with D hard to call. Germline assignment: CDR1 DFQATT and CDR2 SNEGSKA (reference sequence). This CDR3 has 15 residues. Between the trimmed V and J ends, which lost 0 bases and 2 bases, there was a span of 11 bases. The CDR3 region is CSARDSSIGNQPQHF. The CDR3 bases are TGCAGTGCTAGAGACTCTTCGATTGGCAATCAGCCCCAGCATTTT.

In this sample, this clonotype turned up a few times. The chain employs TRBV12-3 or TRBV12-4 and TRBJ2-2, with D possibly being TRBD1 (7 bases). The CDR3 runs 15 residues. The germline V and J ends were trimmed by 6 bases and 3 bases, with 14 bases remaining between them. The CDR3 here is CASRPGGSDTGELFF. The CDR3 DNA reads as TGTGCCAGCAGACCAGGGGGGTCGGACACCGGGGAGCTGTTTTTT.

This chain connects TRBV12-3 or TRBV12-4 to TRBJ2-2, with 12 bases identical to TRBD2. The J segment lost 6 bases and the V segment lost 7 bases, leaving 3 bases of the junction unmatched. There are 14 residues in the CDR3. CDR3 nucleotides: TGTGCCAGCACTCTAGCGGGAGGGTCCGGGGAGCTGTTTTTT. The encoded protein is CASTLAGGSGELFF.

The chain combines TRBV6-6 with TRBJ1-5; D uncertain. Per germline, CDR1 MNHNY and CDR2 SVGAGI (reference sequence). The V and J ends lost 0 bases and 7 bases respectively, with 13 bases between them. The length of the CDR3 is 15 residues. For the CDR3, the DNA is TGTGCCAGCAGTTACTCTATGTTCGGGGAACAGCCCCAGCATTTT. Translation: CASSYSMFGEQPQHF.

Ten or more counts support this clonotype. The V gene is TRBV12-3 or TRBV12-4, the J gene TRBJ2-7, with D tentatively TRBD2 (5 bases). The CDR3 is 15 amino acids. Trimming stripped 8 bases from V and 2 bases from J, with 19 bases between. This CDR3 is CASGNSRTGTYEQYF. The CDR3 coding sequence is TGTGCCAGCGGGAACTCCCGGACGGGGACCTACGAGCAGTACTTC.